A selection of T cell receptor beta chains follows, all from one sample in a study of identical twins. TCRdb re-analysed the 5' RACE reads in MiXCR, keeping a single row per CDR3 protein. The profile shows just over 500,000 distinct CDR3 sequences, 20% to 25% of them singletons. This sample was shared with a second study, whose subject was T cells expressing NK-cell markers.

The specimen was CD4+ T cells sorted from blood. All receptors derive from a woman between 18 and 30 years old in good health. CDR3s include the opening cysteine and the closing phenylalanine or tryptophan. The D gene is left open where the match is weak. Size tells how often a clone was seen (once, few, many) or the class of an expanded clone, and some rows leave it out.

D gene: TRBD1
J gene: TRBJ1-2
V gene: TRBV5-1
clone size: NA
CDR3 protein: CASSLRGDRAYGYTF
CDR3 DNA: TGCGCCAGCAGCCTGCGAGGAGACAGGGCCTATGGCTACACCTTC

D gene: NA
J gene: TRBJ1-5
V gene: TRBV6-1
clone size: NA
CDR3 protein: CASSSQGYSNQPQHF
CDR3 DNA: TGTGCCAGCAGCTCCCAGGGTTATAGCAATCAGCCCCAGCATTTT

D gene: TRBD1
J gene: TRBJ1-5
V gene: TRBV6-1
clone size: NA
CDR3 protein: CASRGDSYNQPQHF
CDR3 DNA: TGTGCCAGCAGGGGGGACAGCTACAATCAGCCCCAGCATTTT

D gene: TRBD1
J gene: TRBJ1-1
V gene: TRBV5-1
clone size: NA
CDR3 protein: CASSGMGQGATEAFF
CDR3 DNA: TGCGCCAGCAGCGGAATGGGACAGGGGGCCACTGAAGCTTTCTTT

D gene: NA
J gene: TRBJ1-6
V gene: TRBV5-1
clone size: NA
CDR3 protein: CASSLGTAAVRNSPLHF
CDR3 DNA: TGCGCCAGCAGCTTGGGTACGGCAGCGGTCCGTAATTCACCCCTCCACTTT

D gene: NA
J gene: TRBJ2-5
V gene: TRBV7-2
clone size: few
CDR3 protein: CASSFSGYLSQETQYF
CDR3 DNA: TGTGCCAGCAGCTTCAGCGGTTACCTCAGCCAAGAGACCCAGTACTTC

D gene: NA
J gene: TRBJ2-2
V gene: TRBV5-1
clone size: NA
CDR3 protein: CASSPGYLDSARELFF
CDR3 DNA: TGCGCCAGCAGCCCCGGATATCTCGACAGCGCGCGGGAGCTGTTTTTT

D gene: TRBD2
J gene: TRBJ2-1
V gene: TRBV9
clone size: few
CDR3 protein: CASSESPSGRGREQFF
CDR3 DNA: TGTGCCAGCAGCGAGTCCCCAAGCGGGAGGGGACGTGAGCAGTTCTTC

D gene: NA
J gene: TRBJ1-2
V gene: TRBV5-6
clone size: NA
CDR3 protein: CASSLFRGGRVNANYGYTF
CDR3 DNA: TGTGCCAGCAGCTTGTTCCGAGGGGGTCGAGTTAACGCTAACTATGGCTACACCTTC

D gene: NA
J gene: TRBJ2-3
V gene: TRBV6-5
clone size: NA
CDR3 protein: CASSYSPSLGTDTQYF
CDR3 DNA: TGTGCCAGCAGTTACTCGCCTAGCCTTGGCACAGATACGCAGTATTTT

D gene: NA
J gene: TRBJ2-2
V gene: TRBV3-1
clone size: few
CDR3 protein: CASSTSRATGELFF
CDR3 DNA: TGTGCCAGCAGTACTTCTAGGGCCACCGGGGAGCTGTTTTTT

D gene: NA
J gene: TRBJ1-2
V gene: TRBV20-1
clone size: NA
CDR3 protein: CSANRDYGYTF
CDR3 DNA: TGCAGTGCTAACAGGGACTATGGCTACACCTTC

D gene: NA
J gene: TRBJ2-7
V gene: TRBV28
clone size: NA
CDR3 protein: CASSFPERRTTYEQYF
CDR3 DNA: TGTGCCAGCAGTTTTCCCGAACGACGGACAACCTACGAGCAGTACTTC

D gene: NA
J gene: TRBJ2-7
V gene: TRBV20-1
clone size: NA
CDR3 protein: CSAPGGVEQYF
CDR3 DNA: TGCAGTGCCCCGGGGGGCGTCGAGCAGTACTTC

D gene: NA
J gene: TRBJ2-2
V gene: TRBV27
clone size: NA
CDR3 protein: CASSPSANTGELFF
CDR3 DNA: TGTGCCAGCAGTCCGAGCGCGAACACCGGGGAGCTGTTTTTT

D gene: NA
J gene: TRBJ2-2
V gene: TRBV20-1
clone size: many
CDR3 protein: CSARSRRAGELFF
CDR3 DNA: TGCAGTGCTAGAAGCAGGAGGGCCGGGGAGCTGTTTTTT

D gene: TRBD2
J gene: TRBJ2-3
V gene: TRBV9
clone size: few
CDR3 protein: CASSAGTSGSSSDTQYF
CDR3 DNA: TGTGCCAGCAGCGCAGGGACTAGCGGGAGTTCTTCCGATACGCAGTATTTT